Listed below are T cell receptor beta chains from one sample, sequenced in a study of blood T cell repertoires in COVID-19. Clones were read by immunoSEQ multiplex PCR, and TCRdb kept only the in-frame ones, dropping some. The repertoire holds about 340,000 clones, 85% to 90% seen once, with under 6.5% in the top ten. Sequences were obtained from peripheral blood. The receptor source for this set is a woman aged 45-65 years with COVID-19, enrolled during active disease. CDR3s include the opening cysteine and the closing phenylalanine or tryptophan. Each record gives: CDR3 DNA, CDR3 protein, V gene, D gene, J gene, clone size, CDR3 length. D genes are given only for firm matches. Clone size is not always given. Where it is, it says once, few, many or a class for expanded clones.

TGTGCCAGCAGTTTATTGGAGGGGGCGGTCGCTGAAGCTTTCTTT | CASSLLEGAVAEAFF | TRBV28 | TRBD1 | TRBJ1-1 | NA | 15
TGTGCCACCAATAGGGGTAGCGGGAGGGCAGATACGCAGTATTTT | CATNRGSGRADTQYF | TRBV19 | TRBD2 | TRBJ2-3 | NA | 15
TGCGCCAGCAGCTTGGCCGCGGCTAGCTCCTACGAGCAGTACTTC | CASSLAAASSYEQYF | TRBV5-1 | NA | TRBJ2-7 | once | 15
TGTGCCAGCAGCTGGGGGGTGACTAGCGGGAGGTCCTACGAGCAGTACTTC | CASSWGVTSGRSYEQYF | TRBV5-4 | TRBD2 | TRBJ2-7 | NA | 17
TGCGCCAGCAGCACTGTACCGGGACAGCTCTGGGAAAAACTGTTTTTT | CASSTVPGQLWEKLFF | TRBV5-1 | TRBD1 | TRBJ1-4 | NA | 16
TGTGCCAGCAGCCTGGGGCAAGGACGTAACGTCATATATTTT | CASSLGQGRNVIYF | TRBV7-9 | NA | TRBJ1-3 | NA | 14
TGTGCCACCAGTGATGGAGGGACCAAAAACATTCAGTACTTC | CATSDGGTKNIQYF | TRBV24-1 | NA | TRBJ2-4 | NA | 14
TGTGCCAGCAGCTACACTCAGGGTCTCGGGGAGCTGTTTTTT | CASSYTQGLGELFF | TRBV7-2 | NA | TRBJ2-2 | NA | 14
TGTGCCAGCAGCGTAGGCCCCACGGGGGTTGGCTACACCTTC | CASSVGPTGVGYTF | TRBV9 | NA | TRBJ1-2 | NA | 14
TGTGCCAGCAGTATGGACAGCACTCATCAGCCCCAGCATTTT | CASSMDSTHQPQHF | TRBV2 | NA | TRBJ1-5 | NA | 14
TGTGCCAGTAGTGGATACACGGGGGACAGCCAGCATTTT | CASSGYTGDSQHF | TRBV19 | TRBD1 | TRBJ1-5 | NA | 13
TGCGCCAGCAGCTTGACAAAAGCGGGAGGGCAAGATGAGCAGTTCTTC | CASSLTKAGGQDEQFF | TRBV5-1 | TRBD2 | TRBJ2-1 | NA | 16
TGTGCCAGCAGCATTATAGCGGGACCAAACTACGAGCAGTACTTC | CASSIIAGPNYEQYF | TRBV21-1 | NA | TRBJ2-7 | NA | 15
TGTGCCAGTAGTACGGCACCGGGACTAGTGGATGAGCAGTTCTTC | CASSTAPGLVDEQFF | TRBV19 | TRBD2 | TRBJ2-1 | NA | 15
TGTGCCAGCAGTTACTCGACGGCAGGGACTAATGAAAAACTGTTTTTT | CASSYSTAGTNEKLFF | TRBV6-5 | NA | TRBJ1-4 | NA | 16
TGCGCCAGCAGCCCGGGACAGGGGAGCGGGGAGCTGTTTTTT | CASSPGQGSGELFF | TRBV5-1 | TRBD1 | TRBJ2-2 | NA | 14
TGTGCCAGCAGTGAGCAGGGGTTGGCGGGAGGGTCACGAAATGAGCAGTTCTTC | CASSEQGLAGGSRNEQFF | TRBV6-4 | TRBD2 | TRBJ2-1 | NA | 18
TGTGCCAGCAGCTTGGGCAGACAGAAGGGAAACACTGAAGCTTTCTTT | CASSLGRQKGNTEAFF | TRBV7-9 | NA | TRBJ1-1 | few | 16
TGTGCCAGCAGCTTGGGGTTAGGGGGCTCTGATCAGCCCCAGCATTTT | CASSLGLGGSDQPQHF | TRBV5-5 | TRBD1 | TRBJ1-5 | NA | 16
TGTGCCACCCGATTAGTGGGACAGGGCTCCACTGAAGCTTTCTTT | CATRLVGQGSTEAFF | TRBV6-5 | TRBD1 | TRBJ1-1 | NA | 15
TGTGCCAGTAGTTTGGCAGGGAGGACTGAAGCTTTCTTT | CASSLAGRTEAFF | TRBV19 | NA | TRBJ1-1 | NA | 13
TGTGCCAGCAGCTTAAGAGCGGCGGTTCGTGAGGAGACCCAGTACTTC | CASSLRAAVREETQYF | TRBV11-2 | NA | TRBJ2-5 | NA | 16
TGTGCCAGCAGCTCACGGTGGGGGGGGCGTGCTCACAATGAGCAGTTCTTC | CASSSRWGGRAHNEQFF | TRBV5-6 | NA | TRBJ2-1 | NA | 17
TGCAGCGTTGAGCGGGAGGGCCGGGGCACCGGGGAGCTGTTTTTT | CSVEREGRGTGELFF | TRBV29-1 | TRBD2 | TRBJ2-2 | NA | 15
TGTGCCAGTAGTATGCTGACAGTGAACACTGAAGCTTTCTTT | CASSMLTVNTEAFF | TRBV19 | NA | TRBJ1-1 | once | 14
TGTGCCAGTAAGGGGTGGCCGATCCCTGAAGCTTTCTTT | CASKGWPIPEAFF | TRBV19 | NA | TRBJ1-1 | NA | 13
TGCGCCAGCAGCTTGGACGGGATCTACAACGAGCAGTACTTC | CASSLDGIYNEQYF | TRBV5-1 | NA | TRBJ2-7 | NA | 14
TGTGCCAGCGACCAAGGACTAGCAGGCAATGAGCAGTTCTTC | CASDQGLAGNEQFF | TRBV10-3 | TRBD2 | TRBJ2-1 | NA | 14
TGTGCCAGTACTCGGACTAGCGGGGCTCATAACACCGGGGAGCTGTTTTTT | CASTRTSGAHNTGELFF | TRBV9 | TRBD2 | TRBJ2-2 | few | 17
TGTGCCTGGAGTGTCGGCAGGGCCTCTGGAAACACCATATATTTT | CAWSVGRASGNTIYF | TRBV30 | NA | TRBJ1-3 | NA | 15
TGTGCCTGGACTGTCAGCTCCTACGAGCAGTACTTC | CAWTVSSYEQYF | TRBV30 | NA | TRBJ2-7 | NA | 12
TGTGCCAGCAGCTTAGATAGTGTCGGGACAGGGGTCGAGCAGTACTTC | CASSLDSVGTGVEQYF | TRBV7-6 | TRBD1 | TRBJ2-7 | NA | 16
TGTGCCAGCAGCCAAGGCAGGGAGCAGTACTTC | CASSQGREQYF | TRBV3-1/TRBV3-2 | NA | TRBJ2-7 | few | 11
TGTGCCAGCAGCATGACCGGGACAGGGGCGAATGGCTACACCTTC | CASSMTGTGANGYTF | TRBV7-9 | TRBD1 | TRBJ1-2 | NA | 15
TGCGCCAGCAGCTTATTAGTAGGTTTGACAGGGGTTGAGCAGTACTTC | CASSLLVGLTGVEQYF | TRBV5-1 | TRBD1 | TRBJ2-7 | NA | 16
TGCGCCAGCAGCTTGGCCCCGACAGGGTCAGGCAATCAGCCCCAGCATTTT | CASSLAPTGSGNQPQHF | TRBV5-1 | TRBD1 | TRBJ1-5 | NA | 17
TGTGCCAGTAGGTTGGGGGCTCTAATGAACACTGAAGCTTTCTTT | CASRLGALMNTEAFF | TRBV19 | NA | TRBJ1-1 | NA | 15
TGTGCCAGCAGCCCGGGGACAGGGGCCCTCTATGGCTACACCTTC | CASSPGTGALYGYTF | TRBV9 | TRBD1 | TRBJ1-2 | NA | 15
TGTGCCAGCTCACGCCTCCCCGTAACGAGCGTGAACACTGAAGCTTTCTTT | CASSRLPVTSVNTEAFF | TRBV18 | NA | TRBJ1-1 | few | 17
TGTGCCAGCCCTGAGCAGAACACCGGGGAGCTGTTTTTT | CASPEQNTGELFF | TRBV19 | NA | TRBJ2-2 | NA | 13
TGTGCCATCAGGACAGGGGGCACTGAAGCTTTCTTT | CAIRTGGTEAFF | TRBV10-3 | TRBD1 | TRBJ1-1 | NA | 12
TGTGCCAGCAGTTTTCTTGTGGGAGGGAACACTGAAGCTTTCTTT | CASSFLVGGNTEAFF | TRBV27 | NA | TRBJ1-1 | NA | 15
TGTGCCAGCAGACCCGGGCAGGGGGCTTATAGCAATCAGCCCCAGCATTTT | CASRPGQGAYSNQPQHF | TRBV2 | TRBD1 | TRBJ1-5 | NA | 17
TGTGCCAGCAGTCCCCTGGCAGGGAGGGGGGAAGCTTTCTTT | CASSPLAGRGEAFF | TRBV6-5 | NA | TRBJ1-1 | many | 14
TGCGCCAGCTTCCTGGGACAGACCTACAATGAGCAGTTCTTC | CASFLGQTYNEQFF | TRBV5-1 | TRBD1 | TRBJ2-1 | NA | 14
TGTGCCACCCGCGGAGAAAACACCGGGGAGCTGTTTTTT | CATRGENTGELFF | TRBV27 | NA | TRBJ2-2 | few | 13
TGTGCCACCACCAGGGGGGGGATGGGGACCCAGTACTTC | CATTRGGMGTQYF | TRBV15 | NA | TRBJ2-5 | NA | 13
TGTGCCAGCAGCCCCTGGGACAAACCGAACACTGAAGCTTTCTTT | CASSPWDKPNTEAFF | TRBV9 | NA | TRBJ1-1 | NA | 15
TGTGCCACCAGCAGAGACAGGACAGGGATGGTCTACGAGCAGTACTTC | CATSRDRTGMVYEQYF | TRBV15 | TRBD1 | TRBJ2-7 | NA | 16
TGTGCCAGTAGTATCACAGGGATTGACTCCTACGAGCAGTACTTC | CASSITGIDSYEQYF | TRBV19 | NA | TRBJ2-7 | once | 15
TGTGCCAGCAGCCAAGACCTAGTTGGCAATGAGCAGTTCTTC | CASSQDLVGNEQFF | TRBV14 | NA | TRBJ2-1 | NA | 14
TGTGCCAGCAGCTTTCTAGCGGGCCCATCCTACAATGAGCAGTTCTTC | CASSFLAGPSYNEQFF | TRBV5-5 | TRBD2 | TRBJ2-1 | NA | 16
TGTGCCTGGAGTGTACGCCAGGGGGCTGGGAGTGAGCAGTTCTTC | CAWSVRQGAGSEQFF | TRBV30 | TRBD1 | TRBJ2-1 | NA | 15
TGTGCCAGCAGCTCTACCTTACAGCCCCAGCATTTT | CASSSTLQPQHF | TRBV7-2 | NA | TRBJ1-5 | NA | 12
TGTGCCAGTAGTCCCAAGGACAGGGGGAATCAGCCCCAGCATTTT | CASSPKDRGNQPQHF | TRBV19 | TRBD1 | TRBJ1-5 | NA | 15